The clone carrying this TCR beta chain was counted only a few times. No antigen is known for it. The CDR3 covers 12 residues. Looked up from germline, CDR1 is MNHNS and CDR2 is SASEGT. V was shortened by 8 bases and J by 0 bases, with 8 bases between the two germline ends. TCRdb recomputed calls from the 5' RACE reads with MiXCR, one row per CDR3 protein. The sample records approximately 200,000 distinct CDR3 sequences, around 13% being singletons. The data belong to a study of CD8 T cells in ankylosing spondylitis. Study findings and constraints: Seven to nine highly homologous variants made up a TCR beta motif, and this motif appeared characteristic of ankylosing spondylitis blood.

The chain recombines TRBV6-1 with TRBJ2-7; a weak D match, TRBD1 (6 bases). This clonotype was obtained from a male donor with ankylosing spondylitis or in good health (not recorded which). Material for sequencing was blood, either unsorted or a sorted T cell fraction (not recorded which). CDR3 nucleotides: TGTGCCAGCGGGGGACACTCCTACGAGCAGTACTTC. It yields the protein CASGGHSYEQYF.